This T cell receptor beta chain comes out of a study of cytomegalovirus exposure and HLA in healthy donors listed by TCRdb under 2017. Notes on the research overall: According to a later analysis, one platform produced both the approximately 110 validation repertoires and the 700 or so repertoires of the first cohort. The study aimed to test whether cataloging public T cell receptors could reveal signatures of past pathogen exposure. Along with the roughly 700-subject first cohort, a separate validation cohort of roughly 110 different subjects was used. To predict cytomegalovirus infection status, the study brought together high-throughput TCR immunosequencing, statistical association of individual TCRs with disease status, and machine learning. General conclusions and limits of the study: In both the original and validation cohorts, the classifier was reported to diagnose cytomegalovirus status with high specificity and sensitivity. A total of roughly 160 TCR beta chains were listed by the study as associated with cytomegalovirus. It was suggested by the authors that the approach could potentially be generalized to other disease states and immunological phenotypes. A later analysis had no HLA typing for the validation cohort, so co-occurrence there was scored across all 130 or so repertoires. Subsequent analysis determined that TCRs grouped into clusters in the first cohort also showed a tendency toward co-occurrence across the 130 or so validation repertoires, and approximately 94% of cluster scores exceeded 0. Most TCR sequences were observed very rarely across donors, whereas some public TCRs were present in many individuals. A few of the identified cytomegalovirus-associated TCR beta chains were confirmed in vitro to be specific for cytomegalovirus antigens.

V loses 4 bases, J loses 6 bases, and the germline ends lie 10 bases apart. Per the germline V gene (reference sequence), SEHNR is the CDR1 and FQNEAQ is the CDR2. Including the terminal cysteine and phenylalanine, the CDR3 comprises 12 residues. The only DNA kept is the CDR3, 36 bases in frame from the first base. Library preparation was by the immunoSEQ multiplex PCR assay. The authors' analysis ran thus. A statistical classification framework was developed to diagnose cytomegalovirus status using the catalog of TCR beta chain sequences. The table was pulled from immuneACCESS by TCRdb, which kept in-frame rearrangements only. Such tables lose some clones; where checked, under half of the loss comes from unresolved V genes, and the rest has no known cause. The V and J calls and the clone size are those of that table, but D and trimming were determined from the DNA. Within this sample are approximately 150,000 clones, with 80% to 85% of them counted one time only. The ten top clones hold around 9.6% of the sample.

This clone was counted once. There is no known antigen for this receptor. Within one base of it there is no much larger clone, and no base qualities were kept. Separate from the approximately 700-subject first cohort, the validation cohort of over 90 subjects was the group to which the donors belonged. The sequenced material came from PBMCs. The V and J segments used are TRBV7-9 and TRBJ2-7, and possibly TRBD1, on 6 matching bases. This receptor was identified in a man younger than 40 in good health and CMV-seropositive. The DNA sequence is given as TGTGCCAGCAGCTCTACAGGGTTCGAGCAGTACTTC. This encodes CASSSTGFEQYF.